This T cell receptor (beta chain) was captured in a study of a mutant IDH1 vaccine in newly diagnosed glioma. Study-wide context: The patients were given eight vaccinations, one each in weeks 1, 3, 5, 7, 11, 15, 19 and 23. Study observations and caveats: Of all patients, approximately 93% showed vaccine-induced immune responses. Alterations occurring in top peripheral T cell clonotypes seemed unrelated to pseudoprogression.

Comments on this clone: Its antigen is as yet unknown.

Regarding time point: week 11, during vaccination. Alongside topical imiquimod, each dose of vaccine comprised 300 ug of mutant IDH1 20-mer peptide. Donors had new IDH1-mutant astrocytomas of WHO grade 3 or 4 (ATRX-lost). Profiling relied on immunoSEQ multiplex PCR, and the TCRdb table lists in-frame clones only, not all of them. The repertoire has more than 50,000 clones, about 80% of them found once; the top ten carry over 4.5%. Losses at the gene ends were 2 bases for V and 3 bases for J; bases not matched to a gene: 1. The CDR3 length is 14 residues. CDR1 SNHLY and CDR2 FYNNEI come from the germline V gene.

This sequence originates from a man aged 45-60 years with glioma. The sequencing used PBMCs, collected from a glioma patient whose treatment included an IDH1 peptide vaccine. The chain joins TRBV2 to TRBJ2-5, with 9 bases matching TRBD2. As DNA, the CDR3 is TGTGCCAGCAGTGAATCTAGCGGGAAAGAGACCCAGTACTTC. Its translation is CASSESSGKETQYF.